The clone carrying this T cell receptor (beta chain) has only a few counts. Its specificity is unknown. The PCR employed 60 Vbeta primers together with 13 Jbeta primers. The method was immunoSEQ multiplex PCR; TCRdb's version includes in-frame clones alone and lacks a portion of them. The sample holds around 170,000 clones; roughly 80% are singletons and the top ten take roughly 6.3%. CDR3 size: 11 residues. Trimming cost V 7 bases and J 8 bases; bases outside gene matches: 4. Germline values: CDR1 SQVTM, CDR2 ANQGSEA. The data are from a study of cytomegalovirus exposure and HLA in healthy donors. The study, taken as a whole, reports: In a later analysis, 16,951 TCR beta sequences were associated with HLA alleles at 0.05 false discovery rate. Generally TCR sequences proved uncommon, though certain public TCRs appeared in numerous donors.

This clonotype was sampled from a man aged 40-55 years in good health and CMV-seropositive. The chain combines TRBV29-1 with TRBJ1-4; 7 bases are a match to TRBD1. Sequences were obtained from PBMCs. CDR3 loop: CSGGQPEKLFF. The CDR3, as DNA: TGCAGCGGGGGACAGCCAGAAAAACTGTTTTTT.